Listed here are 21 T cell receptor beta chains from one sample, sequenced in a study of cytomegalovirus exposure and HLA in healthy donors. The primer mix had 60 Vbeta and 13 Jbeta primers. Some clones are missing from TCRdb's copy, which holds only in-frame ones; the method was immunoSEQ multiplex PCR. The top ten clones hold around 3.1% of a sample with about 100,000 clones, roughly 85% of them seen once. Sequencing was done on a sample of PBMCs. All receptors come from a middle-aged woman in good health and CMV-seronegative.

This rearrangement joins TRBV6-5 to TRBJ2-3; 8 nucleotides align to TRBD2. The germline V gene has CDR1 MNHEY and CDR2 SVGAGI. After removal of 4 bases from V and 2 bases from J, the junction contained 5 bases not matched to a gene. The CDR3 runs 15 residues. The CDR3 nucleotides are TGTGCCAGCAGTTCCTCACTAGCGGTCACAGATACGCAGTATTTT. Translation: CASSSSLAVTDTQYF.

The chain carries TRBV2 and TRBJ2-7; maybe TRBD2 (6 bases). The CDR3 contains 13 residues. V was trimmed by 5 bases and J by 3 bases, leaving 11 bases between them. Germline lookup yields CDR1 SNHLY and CDR2 FYNNEI. CDR3 amino acids: CASSPGLRYEQYF. The DNA for the CDR3 is TGTGCCAGCAGTCCGGGACTCCGCTACGAGCAGTACTTC. The full variable domain, with the rest looked up from reference TRBV2 and TRBJ2-7, is EPEVTQTPSHQVTQMGQEVILRCVPISNHLYFYWYRQILGQKVEFLVSFYNNEISEKSEIFDDQFSVERPDGSNFTLKIRSTKLEDSAMYFCASSPGLRYEQYFGPGTRLTVT.

The V call is TRBV7-9, the J call TRBJ2-1, with a weak D call TRBD2 (6 bases). Germline assignment: CDR1 SEHNR and CDR2 FQNEAQ (reference sequence). The CDR3 sequence is 14 residues long. V lost 4 bases and J lost 6, with 13 bases in between. This chain's CDR3 is CASSSRGGTNEQFF. Written as DNA, the CDR3 is TGTGCCAGCAGCTCCCGTGGGGGGACCAATGAGCAGTTCTTC.

V and J are TRBV6-5 and TRBJ2-3; 7 bases fit TRBD2. V was clipped by 4 bases and J by 4 bases; unmatched bases: 8. The CDR3 covers 15 residues. Germline V gene data show CDR1 as MNHEY and CDR2 as SVGAGI. The CDR3 loop is CASSLSGGFADTQYF. DNA for the CDR3: TGTGCCAGCAGTTTATCCGGGGGGTTCGCAGATACGCAGTATTTT.

The CDR3: CASSSRWGDEQYF. For the CDR3, the DNA is TGTGCCAGCAGCTCGAGGTGGGGGGACGAGCAGTACTTC. The V and J genes are TRBV5-6 and TRBJ2-7, with TRBD2 as a possible D gene (6 bases). The CDR3 consists of 13 residues. The germline CDR1 and CDR2 sequences are SGHDT and YYEEEE. V was shortened by 3 bases and J by 5 bases, with 12 bases between the two germline ends. Drawing the rest from reference TRBV5-6 and TRBJ2-7, the complete variable domain is DAGVTQSPTHLIKTRGQQVTLRCSPKSGHDTVSWYQQALGQGPQFIFQYYEEEERQRGNFPDRFSGHQFPNYSSELNVNALLLGDSALYLCASSSRWGDEQYFGPGTRLTVT.

This clone was counted once. V usage is TRBV19 and J usage is TRBJ2-7; no clear D. CDR1 and CDR2 from the germline V gene are LNHDA and SQIVND (reference sequence). There are 14 residues in the CDR3. V shed 3 bases and J shed 4 bases, with 13 bases lying between them. DNA for the CDR3: TGTGCCAGTAGTATTAGCTCGACTCAATACGAGCAGTACTTC. Translating it yields CASSISSTQYEQYF.

A single count supports this clone. CDR3 nucleotides: TGTGCCAGCAGCCCCTCTGGAGACTATGGCTACACCTTC. Translating it yields CASSPSGDYGYTF. The chain couples TRBV11-2 to TRBJ1-2, with D unclear. There are 13 residues in the CDR3. Looked up from germline, CDR1 is SGHAT and CDR2 is FQNNGV. The V end was cut by 5 bases, the J end by 3 bases, with 10 bases between.

Only one count was recorded for this clone. One junction end does not reproduce the germline sequence, and a read error may be involved. This chain uses TRBV9 with TRBJ1-1; D gene uncertain. The CDR3 is made up of 14 amino acids. The germline CDR1 and CDR2 sequences are SGDLS and YYNGEE. The CDR3: CVSSATTGSTEAFF. The CDR3 nucleotides read TGTGTCAGCAGCGCAACTACTGGGAGCACTGAAGCTTTCTTT. The entire variable domain, with the rest obtained from reference TRBV9 and TRBJ1-1, is as follows: DSGVTQTPKHLITATGQRVTLRCSPRSGDLSVYWYQQSLDQGLQFLIQYYNGEERAKGNILERFSAQQFPDLHSELNLSSLELGDSALYFCVSSATTGSTEAFFGQGTRLTVV.

The chain combines TRBV7-2 with TRBJ1-6, with D perhaps matching TRBD1 (6 bases). V lost 3 bases and J 1 base, leaving 10 bases between the germline ends. Germline V gene data show CDR1 as SGHTA and CDR2 as FQGNSA. This CDR3 has 16 residues. CDR3 region: CASSFGGASYNSPLHF. DNA of the CDR3: TGTGCCAGCAGCTTTGGGGGCGCGTCCTATAATTCACCCCTCCACTTT.

V gene TRBV6-5 combines with J gene TRBJ2-1; 9 bases match TRBD2. Unmatched junction bases numbered 10, after V lost 6 bases and J lost 7 bases. Germline V gene data show CDR1 as MNHEY and CDR2 as SVGAGI. CDR3 length equals 15 residues. The DNA for the CDR3 is TGTGCCAGCAGACTTGGGACTAGCAGGGGGAATGAGCAGTTCTTC. Translated: CASRLGTSRGNEQFF.

This clone has just a few counts. The chain couples TRBV19 to TRBJ2-3; weak D call: TRBD2 (5 bases). With 0 bases removed from V and 6 bases from J, the gap between germline ends came to 7 bases. CDR3 length equals 13 residues. Germline CDR1 LNHDA, CDR2 SQIVND (reference sequence). The CDR3, as DNA: TGTGCCAGTAGTATAGATCGGAGGGATACGCAGTATTTT. It encodes CASSIDRRDTQYF.

V usage is TRBV4-1 and J usage is TRBJ2-7; 10 bases fit TRBD2. Unmatched junction bases numbered 3, after V lost 4 bases and J lost 3 bases. Germline CDR1 reads MGHRA; CDR2 reads YSYEKL. The CDR3 loop spans 14 amino acids. The chain's CDR3 is CASSPLAGVYEQYF. The CDR3 nucleotides read TGCGCCAGCAGCCCCCTAGCGGGAGTCTACGAGCAGTACTTC.

The chain recombines TRBV25-1 with TRBJ2-5, with D unclear. V was cut by 2 bases and J by 5 bases, with 9 bases left in between. The CDR3 runs 13 residues. Germline V CDR1 and CDR2: MGHDK, SYGVNS. CDR3 in amino acids: CASSELPSETQYF. The DNA of the CDR3 is TGTGCCAGCAGTGAACTACCCTCCGAGACCCAGTACTTC.

The chain uses TRBV7-2 and TRBJ2-7; 8 nucleotides align to TRBD1. The junction had 9 bases not matched to a gene; V was cut back by 5 bases and J by 6 bases. Germline CDR1 and CDR2: SGHTA and FQGNSA. This CDR3 spans 14 amino acids. The CDR3 DNA sequence: TGTGCCAGCAGCACCGGACAGGGATGGTTCGAGCAGTACTTC. Encoded protein: CASSTGQGWFEQYF.

This clone was picked up a small number of times. The chain joins TRBV5-6 to TRBJ2-7, with a possible D match to TRBD2 (7 bases). Germline V gene sequence: CDR1 SGHDT, CDR2 YYEEEE. The CDR3 runs to 14 residues. The germline V and J ends were trimmed by 2 bases and 3 bases, with 12 bases remaining between them. The DNA for the CDR3 is TGTGCCAGCAGCTTAGGGGGGGACCTCTACGAGCAGTACTTC. Translating it yields CASSLGGDLYEQYF.

The chain is built from TRBV5-6 and TRBJ2-1; 9 bases match TRBD1. The V and J ends lost 4 bases and 1 base, in that order; junction bases with no gene match: 6. CDR3 length: 16 amino acids. The germline CDR1 and CDR2 sequences are SGHDT and YYEEEE. The CDR3 DNA reads TGTGCCAGCAGCGCGGACAGGGGAGGATCCTACAATGAGCAGTTCTTC. Protein sequence: CASSADRGGSYNEQFF.

This rearrangement joins TRBV27 to TRBJ2-6; no clear D. Per germline, CDR1 MNHEY and CDR2 SMNVEV (reference sequence). The CDR3 runs 14 residues. Trimming took 5 bases from V and 2 from J, leaving 7 bases between them. CDR3 residues: CASSPPTGANVLTF. The CDR3 DNA sequence: TGTGCCAGCAGTCCGCCTACTGGGGCCAACGTCCTGACTTTC.

The V call is TRBV29-1, the J call TRBJ2-1; 11 bases map to TRBD2. Unmatched junction bases numbered 3, after V lost 6 bases and J lost 5 bases. Germline assignment: CDR1 SQVTM and CDR2 ANQGSEA. CDR3 length: 13 amino acids. CDR3 protein: CSVGTSGNNEQFF. The CDR3 DNA reads TGCAGCGTAGGGACTAGCGGCAACAATGAGCAGTTCTTC.

The rearrangement links TRBV28 to TRBJ2-2; 8 positions agree with TRBD2. Losses at the gene ends were 3 bases for V and 0 bases for J; bases not matched to a gene: 3. The germline CDR1 and CDR2 sequences are MDHEN and SYDVKM. This CDR3 contains 16 residues. This CDR3 is CASSFGRGSNTGELFF. Here the CDR3 DNA reads TGTGCCAGCAGTTTCGGGAGGGGGTCGAACACCGGGGAGCTGTTTTTT.

This chain joins TRBV2 and TRBJ1-1; D gene unclear. CDR3 length equals 11 residues. The V and J ends lost 8 bases and 6 bases respectively, with 10 bases between them. The germline CDR1 and CDR2 sequences are SNHLY and FYNNEI. The chain's CDR3 is CASRGNAEAFF. CDR3 DNA: TGTGCCAGCCGGGGTAACGCTGAAGCTTTCTTT.

The V and J genes are TRBV7-9 and TRBJ1-4, with 7 bases aligning to TRBD1. From germline, CDR1 is SEHNR and CDR2 FQNEAQ (reference sequence). The CDR3 length is 15 residues. V lost 5 bases to trimming and J lost 7 bases; unmatched junction nucleotides: 10. The CDR3: CASSATGTVGEKLFF. The CDR3 DNA follows: TGTGCCAGCAGCGCCACCGGGACAGTCGGTGAAAAACTGTTTTTT.